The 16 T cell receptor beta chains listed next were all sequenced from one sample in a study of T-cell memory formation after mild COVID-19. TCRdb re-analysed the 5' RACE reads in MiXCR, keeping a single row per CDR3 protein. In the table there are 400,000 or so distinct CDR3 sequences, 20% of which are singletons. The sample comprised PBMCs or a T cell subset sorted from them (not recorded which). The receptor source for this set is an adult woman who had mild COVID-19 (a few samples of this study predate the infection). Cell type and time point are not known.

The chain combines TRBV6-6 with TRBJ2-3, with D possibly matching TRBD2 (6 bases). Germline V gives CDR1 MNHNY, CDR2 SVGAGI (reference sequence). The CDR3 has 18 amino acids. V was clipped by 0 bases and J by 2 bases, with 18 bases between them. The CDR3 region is CASSYSTSWTIITDTQYF. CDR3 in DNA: TGTGCCAGCAGTTACTCGACTTCTTGGACTATAATCACAGATACGCAGTATTTT.

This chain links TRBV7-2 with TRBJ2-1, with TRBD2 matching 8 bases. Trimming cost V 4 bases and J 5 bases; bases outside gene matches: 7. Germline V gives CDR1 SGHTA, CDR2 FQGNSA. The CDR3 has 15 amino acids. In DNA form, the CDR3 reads TGTGCCAGCAGCTCCACCGGGACTAGACACAATGAGCAGTTCTTC. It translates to CASSSTGTRHNEQFF.

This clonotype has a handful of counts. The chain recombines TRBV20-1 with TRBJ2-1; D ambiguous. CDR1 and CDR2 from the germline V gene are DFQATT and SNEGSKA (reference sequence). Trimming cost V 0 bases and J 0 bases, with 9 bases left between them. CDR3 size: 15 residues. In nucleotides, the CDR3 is TGCAGTGCTAGAGATCATAGGGCCTCCTACAATGAGCAGTTCTTC. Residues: CSARDHRASYNEQFF.

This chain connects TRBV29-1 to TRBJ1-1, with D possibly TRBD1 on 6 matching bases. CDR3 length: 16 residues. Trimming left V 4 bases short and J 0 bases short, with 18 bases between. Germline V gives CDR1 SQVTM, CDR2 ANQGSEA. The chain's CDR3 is CSVVSTGSNMNTEAFF. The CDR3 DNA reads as TGCAGCGTTGTTTCGACAGGATCGAACATGAACACTGAAGCTTTCTTT.

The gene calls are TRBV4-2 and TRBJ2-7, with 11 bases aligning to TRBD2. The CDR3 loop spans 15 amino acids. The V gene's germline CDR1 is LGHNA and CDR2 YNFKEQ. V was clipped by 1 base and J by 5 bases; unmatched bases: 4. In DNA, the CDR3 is TGTGCCAGCAGCCAAGGTGGGACTAGCGGAAACGAGCAGTACTTC. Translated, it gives CASSQGGTSGNEQYF.

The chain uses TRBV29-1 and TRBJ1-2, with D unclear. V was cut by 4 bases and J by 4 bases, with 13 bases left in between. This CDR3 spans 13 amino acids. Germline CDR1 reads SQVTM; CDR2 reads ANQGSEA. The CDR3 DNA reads TGCAGCGTTGTGTCTGGCAGAGTCTATGGCTACACCTTC. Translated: CSVVSGRVYGYTF.

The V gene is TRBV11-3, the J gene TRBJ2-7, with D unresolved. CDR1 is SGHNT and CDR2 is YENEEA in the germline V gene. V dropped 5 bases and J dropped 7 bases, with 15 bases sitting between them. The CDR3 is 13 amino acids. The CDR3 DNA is TGTGCCAGCAGCCCTTCGACCCTTTGGGAGCAGTACTTC. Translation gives CASSPSTLWEQYF.

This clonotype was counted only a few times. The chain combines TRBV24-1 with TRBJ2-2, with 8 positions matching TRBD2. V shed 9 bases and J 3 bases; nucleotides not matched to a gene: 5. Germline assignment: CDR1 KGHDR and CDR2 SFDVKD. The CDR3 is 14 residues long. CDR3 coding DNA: TGTGCCACCTCCGGGACTAGGGACACCGGGGAGCTGTTTTTT. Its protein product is CATSGTRDTGELFF.

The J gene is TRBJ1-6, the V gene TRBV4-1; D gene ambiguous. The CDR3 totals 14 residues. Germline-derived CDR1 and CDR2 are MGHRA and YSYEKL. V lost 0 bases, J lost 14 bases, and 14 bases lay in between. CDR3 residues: CASSQESGVVTLHF. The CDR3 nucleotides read TGCGCCAGCAGCCAAGAGAGTGGGGTAGTAACCCTCCACTTT.

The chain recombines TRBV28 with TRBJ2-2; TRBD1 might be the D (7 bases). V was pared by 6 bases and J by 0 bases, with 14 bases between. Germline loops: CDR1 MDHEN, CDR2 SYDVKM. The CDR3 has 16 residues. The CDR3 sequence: CASRGGQFANTGELFF. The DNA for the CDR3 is TGTGCCAGCAGGGGGGGACAGTTCGCGAACACCGGGGAGCTGTTTTTT.

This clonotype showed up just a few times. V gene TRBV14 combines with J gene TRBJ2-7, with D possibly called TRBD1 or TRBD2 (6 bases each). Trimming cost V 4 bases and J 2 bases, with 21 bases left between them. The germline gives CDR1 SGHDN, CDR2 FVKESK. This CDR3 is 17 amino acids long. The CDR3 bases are TGTGCCAGCAGCCTAACCCTGGGGGGCGGTGTCACCTACGAGCAGTACTTC. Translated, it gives CASSLTLGGGVTYEQYF.

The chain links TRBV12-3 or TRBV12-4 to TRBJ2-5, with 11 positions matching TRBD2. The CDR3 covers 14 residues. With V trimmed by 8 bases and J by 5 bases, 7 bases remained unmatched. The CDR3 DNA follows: TGTGCCAGCTGGCTAGCGGGGGGAGGGGAGACCCAGTACTTC. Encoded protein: CASWLAGGGETQYF.

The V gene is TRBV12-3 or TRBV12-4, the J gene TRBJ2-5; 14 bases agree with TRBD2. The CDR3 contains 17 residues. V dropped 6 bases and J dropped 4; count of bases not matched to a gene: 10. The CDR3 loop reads CASSLGLAGGPRETQYF. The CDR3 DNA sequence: TGTGCCAGCAGCCTCGGACTAGCGGGGGGTCCAAGAGAGACCCAGTACTTC.

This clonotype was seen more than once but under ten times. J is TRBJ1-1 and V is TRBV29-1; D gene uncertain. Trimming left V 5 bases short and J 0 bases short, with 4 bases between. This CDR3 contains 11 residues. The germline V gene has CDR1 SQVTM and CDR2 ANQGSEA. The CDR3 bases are TGCAGCGTTTTGGTGAACACTGAAGCTTTCTTT. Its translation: CSVLVNTEAFF.

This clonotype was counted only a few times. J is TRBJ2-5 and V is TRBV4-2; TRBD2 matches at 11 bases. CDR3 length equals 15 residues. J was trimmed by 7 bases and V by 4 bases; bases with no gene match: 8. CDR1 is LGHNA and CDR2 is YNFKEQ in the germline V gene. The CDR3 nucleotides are TGTGCCAGCAGCCCAGACGATAGCGGGGGGGGGACCCAGTACTTC. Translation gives CASSPDDSGGGTQYF.

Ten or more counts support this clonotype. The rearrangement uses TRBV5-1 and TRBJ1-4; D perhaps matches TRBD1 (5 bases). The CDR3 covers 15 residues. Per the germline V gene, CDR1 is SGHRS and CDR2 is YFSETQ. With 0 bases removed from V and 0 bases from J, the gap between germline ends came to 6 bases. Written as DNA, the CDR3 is TGCGCCAGCAGCTTGGGAGGGGCAACTAATGAAAAACTGTTTTTT. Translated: CASSLGGATNEKLFF.